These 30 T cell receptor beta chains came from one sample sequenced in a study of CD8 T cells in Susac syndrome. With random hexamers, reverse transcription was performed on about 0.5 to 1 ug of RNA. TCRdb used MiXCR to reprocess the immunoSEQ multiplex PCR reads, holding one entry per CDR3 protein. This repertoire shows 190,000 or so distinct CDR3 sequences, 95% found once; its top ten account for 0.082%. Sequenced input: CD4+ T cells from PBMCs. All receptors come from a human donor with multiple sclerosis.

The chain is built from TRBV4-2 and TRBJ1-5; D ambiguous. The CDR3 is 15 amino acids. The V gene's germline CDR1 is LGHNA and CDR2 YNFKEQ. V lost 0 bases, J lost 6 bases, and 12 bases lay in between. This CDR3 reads CASSQDTGSVQPQHF. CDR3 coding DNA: TGTGCCAGCAGCCAAGATACGGGCAGCGTTCAGCCCCAGCATTTT.

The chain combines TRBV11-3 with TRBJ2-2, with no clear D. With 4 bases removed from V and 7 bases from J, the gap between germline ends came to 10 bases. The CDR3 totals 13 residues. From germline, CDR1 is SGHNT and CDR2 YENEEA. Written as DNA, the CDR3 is TGTGCCAGCAGCTCCGGAAGGAGCGGGGAGCTGTTTTTT. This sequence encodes CASSSGRSGELFF.

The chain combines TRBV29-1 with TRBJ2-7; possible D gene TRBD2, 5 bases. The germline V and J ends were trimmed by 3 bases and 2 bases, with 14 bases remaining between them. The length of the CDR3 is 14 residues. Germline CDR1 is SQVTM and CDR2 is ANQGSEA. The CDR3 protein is CSVELLASPYEQYF. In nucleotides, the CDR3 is TGCAGCGTTGAGCTCCTAGCCTCCCCCTACGAGCAGTACTTC.

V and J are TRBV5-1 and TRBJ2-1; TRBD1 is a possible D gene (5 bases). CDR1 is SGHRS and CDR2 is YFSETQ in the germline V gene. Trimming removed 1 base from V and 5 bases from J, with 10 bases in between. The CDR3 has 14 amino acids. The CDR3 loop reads CASSLSRANNEQFF. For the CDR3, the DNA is TGCGCCAGCAGCTTGAGCAGGGCCAACAATGAGCAGTTCTTC.

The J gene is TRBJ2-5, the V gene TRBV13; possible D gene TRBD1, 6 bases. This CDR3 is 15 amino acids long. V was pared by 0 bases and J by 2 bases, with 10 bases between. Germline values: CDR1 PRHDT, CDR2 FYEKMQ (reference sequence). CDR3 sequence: CASSLGPGVQETQYF. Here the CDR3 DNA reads TGTGCCAGCAGCTTAGGCCCAGGGGTGCAAGAGACCCAGTACTTC.

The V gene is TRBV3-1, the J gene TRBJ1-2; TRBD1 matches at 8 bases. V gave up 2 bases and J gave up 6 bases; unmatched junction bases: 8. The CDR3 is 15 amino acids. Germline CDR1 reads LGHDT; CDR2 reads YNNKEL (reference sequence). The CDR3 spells CASSQRPTGENGYTF. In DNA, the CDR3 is TGTGCCAGCAGCCAACGACCGACAGGGGAGAATGGCTACACCTTC.

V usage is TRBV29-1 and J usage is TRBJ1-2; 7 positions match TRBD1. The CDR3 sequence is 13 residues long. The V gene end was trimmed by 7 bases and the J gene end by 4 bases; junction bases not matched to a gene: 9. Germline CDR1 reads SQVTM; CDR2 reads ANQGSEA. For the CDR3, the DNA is TGCAGCGACGGGGGGGACAGCAGCTATGGCTACACCTTC. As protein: CSDGGDSSYGYTF.

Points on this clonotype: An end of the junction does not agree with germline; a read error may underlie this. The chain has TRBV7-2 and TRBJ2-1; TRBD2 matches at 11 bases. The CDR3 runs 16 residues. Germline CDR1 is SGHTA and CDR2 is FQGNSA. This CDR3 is CASSLAGGLLRNEQFF. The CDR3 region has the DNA TGTGCCAGCAGTTTAGCGGGGGGGCTCCTACGCAATGAGCAGTTCTTC.

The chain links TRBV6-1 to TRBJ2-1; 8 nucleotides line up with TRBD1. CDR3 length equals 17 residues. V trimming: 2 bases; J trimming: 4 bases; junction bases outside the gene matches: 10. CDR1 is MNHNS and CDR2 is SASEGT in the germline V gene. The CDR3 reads CASSELSGTGKYNEQFF. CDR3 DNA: TGTGCCAGCAGTGAATTGTCGGGGACAGGAAAGTACAATGAGCAGTTCTTC.

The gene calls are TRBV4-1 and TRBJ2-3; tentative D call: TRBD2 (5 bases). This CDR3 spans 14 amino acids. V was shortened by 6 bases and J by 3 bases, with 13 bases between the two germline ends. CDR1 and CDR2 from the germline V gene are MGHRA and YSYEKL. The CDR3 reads CASRDYVGTDTQYF. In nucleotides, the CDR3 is TGCGCCAGCAGAGACTATGTAGGAACAGATACGCAGTATTTT.

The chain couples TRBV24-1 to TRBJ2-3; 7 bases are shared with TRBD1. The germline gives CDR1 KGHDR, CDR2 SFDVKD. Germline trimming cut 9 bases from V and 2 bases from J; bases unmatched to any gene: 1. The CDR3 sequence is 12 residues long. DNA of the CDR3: TGTGCCACCGGGACAGACACAGATACGCAGTATTTT. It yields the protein CATGTDTDTQYF.

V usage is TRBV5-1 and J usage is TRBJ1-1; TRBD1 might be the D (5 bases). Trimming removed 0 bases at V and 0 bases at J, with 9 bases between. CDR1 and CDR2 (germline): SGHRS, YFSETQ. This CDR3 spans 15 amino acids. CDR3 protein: CASSLGATVNTEAFF. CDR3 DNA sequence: TGCGCCAGCAGCTTGGGGGCGACAGTGAACACTGAAGCTTTCTTT.

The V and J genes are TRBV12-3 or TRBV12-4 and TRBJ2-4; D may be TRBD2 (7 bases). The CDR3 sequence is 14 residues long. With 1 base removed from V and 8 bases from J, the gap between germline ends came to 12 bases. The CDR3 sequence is CASSLGTGRDIQYF. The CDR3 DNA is TGTGCCAGCAGTTTAGGTACAGGGAGGGACATTCAGTACTTC.

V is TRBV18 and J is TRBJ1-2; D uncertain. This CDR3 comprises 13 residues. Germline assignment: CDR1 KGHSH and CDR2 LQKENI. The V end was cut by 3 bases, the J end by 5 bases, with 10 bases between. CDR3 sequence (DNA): TGTGCCAGCTCACCCGTCGAGCATTATGGCTACACCTTC. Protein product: CASSPVEHYGYTF.

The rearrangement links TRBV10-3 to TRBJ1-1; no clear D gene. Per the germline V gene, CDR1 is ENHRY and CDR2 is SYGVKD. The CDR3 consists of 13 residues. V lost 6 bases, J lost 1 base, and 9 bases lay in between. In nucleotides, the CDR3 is TGTGCCATCAGGATCGGAGAGAACACTGAAGCTTTCTTT. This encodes CAIRIGENTEAFF.

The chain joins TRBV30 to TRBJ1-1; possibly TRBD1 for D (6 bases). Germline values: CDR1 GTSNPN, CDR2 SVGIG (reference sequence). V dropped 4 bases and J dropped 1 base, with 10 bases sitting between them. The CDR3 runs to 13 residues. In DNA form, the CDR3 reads TGTGCCTGGACGAGACAGGAGAACACTGAAGCTTTCTTT. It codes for CAWTRQENTEAFF. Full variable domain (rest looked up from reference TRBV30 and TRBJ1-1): SQTIHQWPATLVQPVGSPLSLECTVEGTSNPNLYWYRQAAGRGLQLLFYSVGIGQISSEVPQNLSASRPQDRQFILSSKKLLLSDSGFYLCAWTRQENTEAFFGQGTRLTVV.

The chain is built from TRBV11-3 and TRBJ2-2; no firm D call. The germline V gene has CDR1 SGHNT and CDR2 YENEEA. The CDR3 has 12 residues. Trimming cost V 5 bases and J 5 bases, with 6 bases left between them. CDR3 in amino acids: CASSKETGELFF. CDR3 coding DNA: TGTGCCAGCAGCAAAGAGACCGGGGAGCTGTTTTTT.

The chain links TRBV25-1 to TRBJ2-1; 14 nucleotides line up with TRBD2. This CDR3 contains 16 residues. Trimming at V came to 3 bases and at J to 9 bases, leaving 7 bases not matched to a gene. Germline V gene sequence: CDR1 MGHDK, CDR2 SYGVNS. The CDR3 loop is CASSDHLTSGGVEQFF. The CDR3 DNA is TGTGCCAGCAGTGACCACTTGACTAGCGGGGGGGTTGAGCAGTTCTTC.

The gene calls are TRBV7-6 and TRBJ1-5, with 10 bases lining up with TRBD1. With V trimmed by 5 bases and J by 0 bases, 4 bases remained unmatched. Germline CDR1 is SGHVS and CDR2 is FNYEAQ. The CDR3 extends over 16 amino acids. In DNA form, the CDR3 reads TGTGCCAGCAGCCCAGGACAGGGGGGTAGCAATCAGCCCCAGCATTTT. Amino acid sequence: CASSPGQGGSNQPQHF.

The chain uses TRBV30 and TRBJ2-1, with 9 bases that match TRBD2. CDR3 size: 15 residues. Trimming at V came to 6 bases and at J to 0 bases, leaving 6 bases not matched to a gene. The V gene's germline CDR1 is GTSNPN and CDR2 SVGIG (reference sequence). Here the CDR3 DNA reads TGTGCCTGTCTAGCGGGAACGAGCTCCTACAATGAGCAGTTCTTC. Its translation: CACLAGTSSYNEQFF.

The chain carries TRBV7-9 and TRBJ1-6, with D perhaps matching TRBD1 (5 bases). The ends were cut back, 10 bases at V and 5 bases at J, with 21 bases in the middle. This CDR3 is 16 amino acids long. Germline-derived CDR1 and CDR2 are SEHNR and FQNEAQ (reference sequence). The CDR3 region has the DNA TGTGCCACCACGAGGAGGGGAAGAGCTGATAATTCACCCCTCCACTTT. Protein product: CATTRRGRADNSPLHF. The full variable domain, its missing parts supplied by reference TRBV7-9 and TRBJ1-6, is DTGVSQNPRHKITKRGQNVTFRCDPISEHNRLYWYRQTLGQGPEFLTYFQNEAQLEKSRLLSDRFSAERPKGSFSTLEIQRTEQGDSAMYLCATTRRGRADNSPLHFGNGTRLTVT.

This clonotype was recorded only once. DNA for the CDR3: TGCGCCAGCAGCAACGTAGGGGACAACTCCTACGAGCAGTACTTC. It specifies CASSNVGDNSYEQYF. This chain links TRBV5-1 with TRBJ2-7; the D gene is possibly TRBD1 (6 bases). V lost 4 bases and J lost 0, with 14 bases in between. This CDR3 comprises 15 residues. Germline assignment: CDR1 SGHRS and CDR2 YFSETQ. Variable domain in full (rest from reference TRBV5-1 and TRBJ2-7): KAGVTQTPRYLIKTRGQQVTLSCSPISGHRSVSWYQQTPGQGLQFLFEYFSETQRNKGNFPGRFSGRQFSNSRSEMNVSTLELGDSALYLCASSNVGDNSYEQYFGPGTRLTVT.

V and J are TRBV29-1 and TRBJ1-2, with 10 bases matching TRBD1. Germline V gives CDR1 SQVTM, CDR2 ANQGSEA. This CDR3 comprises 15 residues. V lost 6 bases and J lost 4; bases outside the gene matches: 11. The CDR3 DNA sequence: TGCAGCGTAGACTCGGGACAGGGGACGCCCTATGGCTACACCTTC. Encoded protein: CSVDSGQGTPYGYTF.

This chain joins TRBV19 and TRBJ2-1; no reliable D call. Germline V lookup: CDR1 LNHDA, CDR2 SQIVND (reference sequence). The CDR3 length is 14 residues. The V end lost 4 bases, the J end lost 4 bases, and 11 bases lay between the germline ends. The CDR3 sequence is CASSKLAYYNEQFF. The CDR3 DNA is TGTGCCAGTAGTAAGTTGGCTTATTACAATGAGCAGTTCTTC. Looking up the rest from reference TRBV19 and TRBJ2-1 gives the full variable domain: DGGITQSPKYLFRKEGQNVTLSCEQNLNHDAMYWYRQDPGQGLRLIYYSQIVNDFQKGDIAEGYSVSREKKESFPLTVTSAQKNPTAFYLCASSKLAYYNEQFFGPGTRLTVL.

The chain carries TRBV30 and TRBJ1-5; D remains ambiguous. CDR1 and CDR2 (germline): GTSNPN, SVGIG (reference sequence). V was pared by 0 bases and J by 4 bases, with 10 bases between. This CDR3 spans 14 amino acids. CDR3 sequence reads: CAWSVSRLNQPQHF. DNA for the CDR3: TGTGCCTGGAGTGTCTCTAGGCTAAATCAGCCCCAGCATTTT.

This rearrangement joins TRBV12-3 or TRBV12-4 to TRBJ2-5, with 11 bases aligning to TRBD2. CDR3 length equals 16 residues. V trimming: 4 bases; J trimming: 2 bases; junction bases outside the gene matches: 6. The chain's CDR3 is CASSSSLAGGQETQYF. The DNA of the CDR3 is TGTGCCAGCAGTTCATCCCTAGCGGGGGGTCAAGAGACCCAGTACTTC.

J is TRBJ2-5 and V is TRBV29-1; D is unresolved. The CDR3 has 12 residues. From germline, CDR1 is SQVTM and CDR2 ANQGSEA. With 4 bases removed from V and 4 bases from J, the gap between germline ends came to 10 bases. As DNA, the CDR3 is TGCAGCGTTGGAAGGGTTGGAGAGACCCAGTACTTC. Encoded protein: CSVGRVGETQYF. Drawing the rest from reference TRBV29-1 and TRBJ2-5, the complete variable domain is SAVISQKPSRDICQRGTSLTIQCQVDSQVTMMFWYRQQPGQSLTLIATANQGSEATYESGFVIDKFPISRPNLTFSTLTVSNMSPEDSSIYLCSVGRVGETQYFGPGTRLLVL.

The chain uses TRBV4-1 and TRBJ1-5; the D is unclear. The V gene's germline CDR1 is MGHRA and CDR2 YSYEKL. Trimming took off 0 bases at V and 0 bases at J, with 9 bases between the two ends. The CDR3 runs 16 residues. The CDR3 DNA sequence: TGCGCCAGCAGCCAAGATGGAGAGTATAGCAATCAGCCCCAGCATTTT. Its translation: CASSQDGEYSNQPQHF.

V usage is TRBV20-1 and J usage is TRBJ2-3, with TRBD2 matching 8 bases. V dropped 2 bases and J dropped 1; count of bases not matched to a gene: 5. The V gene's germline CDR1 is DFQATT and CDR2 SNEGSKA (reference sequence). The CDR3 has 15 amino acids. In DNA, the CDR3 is TGCAGTGCTAGACCCTCAGCGGGGGGCACAGATACGCAGTATTTT. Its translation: CSARPSAGGTDTQYF.

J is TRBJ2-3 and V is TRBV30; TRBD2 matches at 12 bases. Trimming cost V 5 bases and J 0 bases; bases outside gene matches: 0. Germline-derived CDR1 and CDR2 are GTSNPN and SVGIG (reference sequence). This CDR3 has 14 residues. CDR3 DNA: TGTGCCTGGGGGACTAGCGGGAGCACAGATACGCAGTATTTT. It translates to CAWGTSGSTDTQYF. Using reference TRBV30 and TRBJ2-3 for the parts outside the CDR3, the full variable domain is SQTIHQWPATLVQPVGSPLSLECTVEGTSNPNLYWYRQAAGRGLQLLFYSVGIGQISSEVPQNLSASRPQDRQFILSSKKLLLSDSGFYLCAWGTSGSTDTQYFGPGTRLTVL.